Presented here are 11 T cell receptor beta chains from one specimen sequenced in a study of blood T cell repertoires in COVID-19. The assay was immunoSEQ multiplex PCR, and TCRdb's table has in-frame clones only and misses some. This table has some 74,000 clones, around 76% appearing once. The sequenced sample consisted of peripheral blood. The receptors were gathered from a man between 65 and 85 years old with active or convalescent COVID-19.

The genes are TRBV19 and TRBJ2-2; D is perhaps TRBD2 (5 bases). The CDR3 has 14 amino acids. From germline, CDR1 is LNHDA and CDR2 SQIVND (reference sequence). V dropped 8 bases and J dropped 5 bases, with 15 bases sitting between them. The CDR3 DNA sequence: TGTGCCAGTGGGAAGGGCCAGCGGACCGGGGAGCTGTTTTTT. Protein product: CASGKGQRTGELFF.

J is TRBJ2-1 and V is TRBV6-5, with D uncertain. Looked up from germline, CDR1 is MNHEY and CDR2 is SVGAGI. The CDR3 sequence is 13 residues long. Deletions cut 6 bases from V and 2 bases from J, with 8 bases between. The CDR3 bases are TGTGCCAGCAGAACGAGGACCTACAATGAGCAGTTCTTC. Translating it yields CASRTRTYNEQFF.

DNA for the CDR3: TGCGCCAGCAGCTTGGGAGGGCTCACGGGCACCGGGGAGCTGTTTTTT. Translated, it gives CASSLGGLTGTGELFF. The rearrangement joins TRBV5-1 to TRBJ2-2, with D tentatively TRBD2 (5 bases). This CDR3 contains 16 residues. Germline-derived CDR1 and CDR2 are SGHRS and YFSETQ. V was cut by 0 bases and J by 4 bases, with 13 bases left in between.

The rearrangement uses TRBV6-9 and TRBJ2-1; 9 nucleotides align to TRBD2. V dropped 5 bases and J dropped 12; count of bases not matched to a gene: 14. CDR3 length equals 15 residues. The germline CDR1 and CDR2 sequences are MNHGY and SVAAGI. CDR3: CASSRRVAGELVQFF. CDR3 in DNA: TGTGCCAGCAGTCGACGTGTAGCGGGGGAACTTGTGCAGTTCTTC.

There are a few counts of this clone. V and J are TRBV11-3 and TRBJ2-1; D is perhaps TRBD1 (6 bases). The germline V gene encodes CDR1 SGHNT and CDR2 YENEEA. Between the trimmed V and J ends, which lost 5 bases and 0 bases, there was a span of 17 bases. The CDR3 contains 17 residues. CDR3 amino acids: CASSRILGTPSYNEQFF. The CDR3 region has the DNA TGTGCCAGCAGCCGAATATTGGGGACACCCTCCTACAATGAGCAGTTCTTC.

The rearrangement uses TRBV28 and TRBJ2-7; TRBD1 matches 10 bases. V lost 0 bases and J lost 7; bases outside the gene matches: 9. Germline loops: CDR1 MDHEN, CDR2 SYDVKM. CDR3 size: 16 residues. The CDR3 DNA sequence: TGTGCCAGCAGTTTATGGGGGGGGACAGGGGTTCTGGAGCAGTACTTC. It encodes CASSLWGGTGVLEQYF.

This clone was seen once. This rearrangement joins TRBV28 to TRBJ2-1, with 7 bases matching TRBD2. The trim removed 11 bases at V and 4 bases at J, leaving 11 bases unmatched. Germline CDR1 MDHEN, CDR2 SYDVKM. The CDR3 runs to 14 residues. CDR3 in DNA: TGTGCCCTAGCACCGAGCGGGGAGTACAATGAGCAGTTCTTC. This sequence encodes CALAPSGEYNEQFF.

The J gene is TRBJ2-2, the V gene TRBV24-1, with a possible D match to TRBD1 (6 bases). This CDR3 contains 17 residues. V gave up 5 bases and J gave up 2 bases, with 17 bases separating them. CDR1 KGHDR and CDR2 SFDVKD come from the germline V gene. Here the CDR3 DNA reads TGTGCCACCAGTGTTTCCGGCTCAGGGGTAAACACCGGGGAGCTGTTTTTT. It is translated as CATSVSGSGVNTGELFF.

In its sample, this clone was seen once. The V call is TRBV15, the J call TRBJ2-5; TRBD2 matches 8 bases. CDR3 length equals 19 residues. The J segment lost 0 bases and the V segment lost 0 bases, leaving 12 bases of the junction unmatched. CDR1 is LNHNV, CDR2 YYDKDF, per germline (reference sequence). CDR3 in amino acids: CATSRDRKGAGANQETQYF. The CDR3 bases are TGTGCCACCAGCAGAGATCGGAAGGGAGCGGGGGCCAACCAAGAGACCCAGTACTTC.

The CDR3 bases are TGCGCCAGCAGCTTGGGGCCAGGGTCTGGTGGGGCCAACGTCCTGACTTTC. Residues: CASSLGPGSGGANVLTF. V usage is TRBV5-1 and J usage is TRBJ2-6; tentative D call: TRBD1 (5 bases). Germline assignment: CDR1 SGHRS and CDR2 YFSETQ. The CDR3 has 17 amino acids. Trimming shortened V by 0 bases and J by 3 bases, and 13 bases separated the two germline ends.

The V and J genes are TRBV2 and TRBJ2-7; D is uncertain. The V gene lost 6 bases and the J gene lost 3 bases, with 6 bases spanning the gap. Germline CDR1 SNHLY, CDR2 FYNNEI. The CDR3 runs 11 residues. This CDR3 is CASRYSYEQYF. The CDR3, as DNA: TGTGCCAGCAGATACAGCTACGAGCAGTACTTC.